The 16 T cell receptor beta chains listed next were all sequenced from one sample in a study of memory CD4+ T cells and cytomegalovirus serostatus (dated by TCRdb to about 2019). The library was built by means of the immunoSEQ multiplex PCR assay. TCRdb stores this immuneACCESS table with in-frame sequences only. Part of the clones is absent; in the studies checked, under half of the shortfall reflects unresolved V genes, and no reason is known for the rest. The sample has approximately 30,000 clones on record, around 74% of them singletons. The top ten clonotypes cover roughly 0.65% of the sample. Single viable CD3+CD4+CD8-CD45RO+ cells were sorted as memory CD4+ T cells on a FACSAria II. Material: memory CD4+ T cells from blood. These receptors all stem from an adult in good health and CMV-seronegative. Some clones in this sample may be carry-over from other donors' samples.

This clone was detected a few times. The CDR3 region is CSSSREANYGYTF. CDR3 coding DNA: TGCAGCTCTTCGCGGGAAGCTAACTATGGCTACACCTTC. V and J are TRBV29-1 and TRBJ1-2; D gene ambiguous. The V gene lost 8 bases and the J gene lost 0 bases, with 13 bases spanning the gap. The CDR3 extends over 13 amino acids. The germline V gene has CDR1 SQVTM and CDR2 ANQGSEA.

The chain employs TRBV29-1 and TRBJ1-1; D not resolved. The germline V gene has CDR1 SQVTM and CDR2 ANQGSEA. This CDR3 has 13 residues. Trimming took 6 bases from V and 1 from J, leaving 12 bases between them. In DNA form, the CDR3 reads TGCAGCGTCGTCAGTTGGGAGAACACTGAAGCTTTCTTT. Its translation: CSVVSWENTEAFF.

The chain links TRBV10-3 to TRBJ1-2; 9 bases line up with TRBD1. The CDR3 contains 14 residues. Losses at the gene ends were 6 bases for V and 8 bases for J; bases not matched to a gene: 10. CDR1 and CDR2 from the germline V gene are ENHRY and SYGVKD. DNA for the CDR3: TGTGCCATCAGATTGGGACAGGGAAGGGACGGCTACACCTTC. Encoded protein: CAIRLGQGRDGYTF.

This chain connects TRBV14 to TRBJ2-4; no firm D call. The CDR3 is made up of 14 amino acids. Germline lookup yields CDR1 SGHDN and CDR2 FVKESK. The ends were cut back, 1 base at V and 11 bases at J, with 15 bases in the middle. CDR3: CASSQGAVAGVQYF. The DNA for the CDR3 is TGTGCCAGCAGCCAAGGGGCCGTGGCTGGTGTTCAGTACTTC.

The rearrangement uses TRBV14 and TRBJ1-1; D is undetermined. Between the trimmed V and J ends, which lost 0 bases and 4 bases, there was a span of 15 bases. This CDR3 has 16 amino acids. Germline V CDR1 and CDR2: SGHDN, FVKESK. The CDR3 loop reads CASSQDIGSVGTEAFF. Here the CDR3 DNA reads TGTGCCAGCAGCCAAGACATTGGCAGCGTTGGCACTGAAGCTTTCTTT.

The chain carries TRBV10-3 and TRBJ1-5, with 8 nucleotides matching TRBD1. From germline, CDR1 is ENHRY and CDR2 SYGVKD. V shed 6 bases and J 0 bases; nucleotides not matched to a gene: 4. CDR3 size: 15 residues. CDR3 nucleotide sequence: TGTGCCATCAGGGACAGGGATGATAGCAATCAGCCCCAGCATTTT. Residues: CAIRDRDDSNQPQHF.

J is TRBJ2-5 and V is TRBV5-6, with 8 nucleotides matching TRBD1. This CDR3 region has 16 residues. The germline V gene encodes CDR1 SGHDT and CDR2 YYEEEE. J was trimmed by 3 bases and V by 6 bases; bases with no gene match: 13. The DNA of the CDR3 is TGTGCCAGCACCCCCTCACCCGGACAGGGCGAAGAGACCCAGTACTTC. Amino acids: CASTPSPGQGEETQYF.

This chain links TRBV5-1 with TRBJ1-1; the D gene is possibly TRBD1 (5 bases). Germline CDR1 and CDR2: SGHRS and YFSETQ. The CDR3 is 14 amino acids. The V gene lost 3 bases and the J gene lost 2 bases, with 11 bases spanning the gap. The CDR3, as DNA: TGCGCCAGCAGCTGGGGACGGAGAAACACTGAAGCTTTCTTT. Protein sequence: CASSWGRRNTEAFF. Based on the CDR3 plus reference TRBV5-1 and TRBJ1-1, the full variable domain is KAGVTQTPRYLIKTRGQQVTLSCSPISGHRSVSWYQQTPGQGLQFLFEYFSETQRNKGNFPGRFSGRQFSNSRSEMNVSTLELGDSALYLCASSWGRRNTEAFFGQGTRLTVV.

The chain employs TRBV5-1 and TRBJ1-1; D remains ambiguous. V lost 0 bases, J lost 2 bases, and 5 bases lay in between. Germline CDR1 and CDR2: SGHRS and YFSETQ. This CDR3 spans 13 amino acids. CDR3 sequence (DNA): TGCGCCAGCAGCTTGGACCTCAACACTGAAGCTTTCTTT. This sequence encodes CASSLDLNTEAFF.

The chain has TRBV4-1 and TRBJ2-7, with 7 bases identical to TRBD1. With V trimmed by 0 bases and J by 2 bases, 10 bases remained unmatched. The CDR3 contains 17 residues. From germline, CDR1 is MGHRA and CDR2 YSYEKL. The CDR3 loop is CASSQDPLGQGAYEQYF. In DNA, the CDR3 is TGCGCCAGCAGCCAAGATCCATTGGGCCAGGGGGCCTACGAGCAGTACTTC.

J is TRBJ2-7 and V is TRBV5-6, with D maybe TRBD1 (6 bases). Germline lookup yields CDR1 SGHDT and CDR2 YYEEEE. V was clipped by 0 bases and J by 3 bases, with 10 bases between them. The CDR3 is made up of 14 amino acids. In nucleotides, the CDR3 is TGTGCCAGCAGCTTGGACAGGGTTGGCTACGAGCAGTACTTC. The encoded protein is CASSLDRVGYEQYF.

The V gene is TRBV5-5, the J gene TRBJ2-7, with TRBD1 identical over 10 bases. V trimming: 0 bases; J trimming: 2 bases; junction bases outside the gene matches: 8. The CDR3 has 17 amino acids. Germline CDR1 SGHKS, CDR2 YYEKEE (reference sequence). The CDR3 sequence is CASSLDMWDRGTYEQYF. Written as DNA, the CDR3 is TGTGCCAGCAGCTTGGATATGTGGGACAGGGGAACCTACGAGCAGTACTTC. Full variable domain (missing parts from reference TRBV5-5 and TRBJ2-7): DAGVTQSPTHLIKTRGQQVTLRCSPISGHKSVSWYQQVLGQGPQFIFQYYEKEERGRGNFPDRFSARQFPNYSSELNVNALLLGDSALYLCASSLDMWDRGTYEQYFGPGTRLTVT.

The DNA for the CDR3 is TGTGCCAGCAGCTTAGGGTCCGGGGTCTACAATGAGCAGTTCTTC. Protein product: CASSLGSGVYNEQFF. The rearrangement uses TRBV7-9 and TRBJ2-1; D may be TRBD2 (5 bases). CDR1 and CDR2 from the germline V gene are SEHNR and FQNEAQ (reference sequence). V gave up 1 base and J gave up 3 bases, with 10 bases separating them. The CDR3 totals 15 residues.

The chain has TRBV30 and TRBJ1-5; D is unclear. Germline CDR1 reads GTSNPN; CDR2 reads SVGIG (reference sequence). Trimming left V 0 bases short and J 5 bases short, with 11 bases between. There are 14 residues in the CDR3. The CDR3 spells CAWSVGWADQPQHF. The DNA of the CDR3 is TGTGCCTGGAGTGTGGGGTGGGCGGATCAGCCCCAGCATTTT.

This clone was picked up a small number of times. The chain combines TRBV29-1 with TRBJ1-5; no firm D call. Germline CDR1 SQVTM, CDR2 ANQGSEA. Trimming shortened V by 4 bases and J by 7 bases, and 11 bases separated the two germline ends. The CDR3 sequence is 12 residues long. CDR3 sequence reads: CSVGLGGQPQHF. In DNA form, the CDR3 reads TGCAGCGTTGGTTTGGGAGGGCAGCCCCAGCATTTT.

The chain links TRBV6-1 to TRBJ1-3; D uncertain. CDR1 is MNHNS and CDR2 is SASEGT in the germline V gene. V lost 2 bases, J lost 1 base, and 9 bases lay in between. The CDR3 totals 15 residues. CDR3 nucleotides: TGTGCCAGCAGTGAAAGGGTGGTTTCTGGAAACACCATATATTTT. Translating it yields CASSERVVSGNTIYF.